Only one count was recorded for the clone carrying this T cell receptor (beta chain). The data stem from a study of blood T cell repertoires in COVID-19. Across the whole study: Donors in the United States, Italy and Spain gave samples during acute or convalescent COVID-19.

The CDR3 runs to 16 residues. Germline CDR1 and CDR2: SEHNR and FQNEAQ (reference sequence). Trimming removed 1 base at V and 3 bases at J, with 13 bases between. Under the authors' procedure: Nucleated cell number was recorded as an estimate derived from reference gene primer amplification. Using immunoSEQ multiplex PCR, the repertoire was profiled, and TCRdb retains in-frame clones only, with some absent. The D gene and trimming were derived from the DNA, and the V and J assignments and clone size from that table. The sample consists of about 250,000 clones, around nine tenths of them appearing once.

The source is a woman aged 60-75 years who had recovered from COVID-19. J is TRBJ1-5 and V is TRBV7-9; the D is unclear. Specimen: peripheral blood. The CDR3 spells CASSLVGGNTNQPQHF. For the CDR3, the DNA is TGTGCCAGCAGCTTAGTCGGCGGCAACACCAATCAGCCCCAGCATTTT.